These T cell receptor beta chains were read from a single sample in a study of shared clonotypes between healthy human individuals. TCRdb keeps only in-frame clones here, not all; method: immunoSEQ multiplex PCR. The sample contains roughly 2,000,000 clones, over 85% of which appear only once. Sequenced input: naive CD8+ T cells from PBMCs. The receptors shown here come from a young man in good health. Some clones in this sample may be carry-over from other donors' samples. CDR3s include the opening cysteine and the closing phenylalanine or tryptophan. The order of the fields is clone size, D gene, J gene, V gene, CDR3 DNA, CDR3 protein. The D gene is left open where the match is weak. A clone size is listed for some rows: how often the clone was seen (once, few, many), or a class if it is expanded.

NA	NA	TRBJ2-2	TRBV11-3	TGTGCCAGCAGCTTGGGTTCCGGGGAGCTGTTTTTT	CASSLGSGELFF
NA	NA	TRBJ2-1	TRBV10-3	TGTGCCATCAGTGTAGCCGGGACCAACTACAATGAGCAGTTCTTC	CAISVAGTNYNEQFF
once	TRBD1	TRBJ2-4	TRBV7-2	TGTGCCAGCAGGGACAATGGGGGTCGACAGGGAACGAGCATTCAGTACTTC	CASRDNGGRQGTSIQYF
NA	NA	TRBJ1-2	TRBV19	TGTGCCAGTAGCGAGGGGCCTCTTAACTATGGCTACACCTTC	CASSEGPLNYGYTF
NA	TRBD1	TRBJ1-2	TRBV4-1	TGCGCCAGCAGCCAACCGGGACAGCTCCGGGGCTACACCTTC	CASSQPGQLRGYTF
NA	NA	TRBJ1-1	TRBV11-2	TGTGCCAGCAACCGGGGTGGGAACACTGAAGCTTTCTTT	CASNRGGNTEAFF
NA	NA	TRBJ2-1	TRBV11-3	TGTGCCAGCAGCTCCAGGGGTTTAATCGATGAGCAGTTCTTC	CASSSRGLIDEQFF
NA	NA	TRBJ2-3	TRBV11-2	TGTGCCAGCAGCTTAACAGATACGCAGTATTTT	CASSLTDTQYF
NA	NA	TRBJ1-5	TRBV28	TGTGCCAGCAGCCCCTCCCGGGACAACAATCAGCCCCAGCATTTT	CASSPSRDNNQPQHF
NA	NA	TRBJ2-7	TRBV7-9	TGTGCCAGCAGCTTAGGTCCCCTCGTCCCCTACGAGCAGTACTTC	CASSLGPLVPYEQYF
NA	NA	TRBJ2-5	TRBV27	TGTGCCAGCAGTCCTCTACGACAGATTGCGCAAGAGACCCAGTACTTC	CASSPLRQIAQETQYF
NA	NA	TRBJ2-3	TRBV2	TGTGCCAGCAGTGACCCCGACACAGATACGCAGTATTTT	CASSDPDTDTQYF
NA	TRBD2	TRBJ2-1	TRBV6-6	TGTGCCAGCAGTCCGGGACTAGCGGGCCATGAGCAGTTCTTC	CASSPGLAGHEQFF
NA	NA	TRBJ1-3	TRBV30	TGTGCCTGGAGTGGGGCTATCTCTGGAAACACCATATATTTT	CAWSGAISGNTIYF
NA	TRBD1	TRBJ2-7	TRBV6-5	TGTGCCAGCAGGGGACAGGCCTACGAGCAGTACTTC	CASRGQAYEQYF
NA	NA	TRBJ2-5	TRBV4-1	TGCGCCAGCAGCCAAGTTACGACGGGGTACCAAGAGACCCAGTACTTC	CASSQVTTGYQETQYF
NA	NA	TRBJ1-6	TRBV7-9	TGTGCCAGCAGCTTCAATTCACCCCTCCACTTT	CASSFNSPLHF
NA	TRBD1	TRBJ2-2	TRBV6-5	TGTGCCAGCAGTTACTTCCGACAGGGGTCCGGGGAGCTGTTTTTT	CASSYFRQGSGELFF
NA	NA	TRBJ2-7	TRBV28	TGTGCCAGCAGTTTCGACTACGAGCAGTACTTC	CASSFDYEQYF
NA	TRBD2	TRBJ2-5	TRBV7-9	TGTGCCAGCAGCTTACTAGCGGGACGGGGTCGAGAGACCCAGTACTTC	CASSLLAGRGRETQYF
NA	TRBD1	TRBJ1-1	TRBV19	TGTGCCAGTAGCGGCCTGGAGGGGGCGGAGGGAGCTTTCTTT	CASSGLEGAEGAFF
NA	TRBD1	TRBJ1-1	TRBV27	TGTGCCAGCAGTTTATCAGCAGGGGGCTACACTGAAGCTTTCTTT	CASSLSAGGYTEAFF
NA	NA	TRBJ2-3	TRBV6-4	TGTGCCAGCAGTGACTCCCATGGAGGTGGTTCCACAGATACGCAGTATTTT	CASSDSHGGGSTDTQYF
NA	NA	TRBJ2-6	TRBV7-8	TGTGCCAGCAGCCTGGACAGACACTCTGGGGCCAACGTCCTGACTTTC	CASSLDRHSGANVLTF
NA	NA	TRBJ1-2	TRBV7-2	TGTGCCAGCAGCTCCCCAGGCCTCACTAACTATGGCTACACCTTC	CASSSPGLTNYGYTF
NA	NA	TRBJ2-1	TRBV6-1	TGTGCCAGCAGCCCTACCCCAGGGATGGGCAATGAGCAGTTCTTC	CASSPTPGMGNEQFF
NA	TRBD1	TRBJ2-1	TRBV11-3	TGTGCCAGCAGCTCCGACAGGGAAGGTTCCTACAATGAGCAGTTCTTC	CASSSDREGSYNEQFF
NA	NA	TRBJ2-5	TRBV10-3	TGTGCCACCCAGACCCCGGGTCTCCAAGAGACCCAGTACTTC	CATQTPGLQETQYF
NA	NA	TRBJ1-4	TRBV30	TGTGCCTGGAGTGTAAGAGGTGCAACTAATGAAAAACTGTTTTTT	CAWSVRGATNEKLFF
NA	NA	TRBJ2-2	TRBV29-1	TGCAGCGTTGAGCGCCCGAACACCGGGGAGCTGTTTTTT	CSVERPNTGELFF
NA	TRBD1	TRBJ1-1	TRBV7-6	TGTGCCAGCAGCGTAGGGACAGAACCCAACACTGAAGCTTTCTTT	CASSVGTEPNTEAFF
NA	NA	TRBJ1-2	TRBV27	TGTGCCAGCAGTTCCCGGACTGATTACTATGGCTACACCTTC	CASSSRTDYYGYTF
NA	NA	TRBJ2-7	TRBV7-2	TGTGCCAGCAGCCACAGGTACTACGAGCAGTACTTC	CASSHRYYEQYF
NA	NA	TRBJ2-2	TRBV5-1	TGCGCCAGCAGCCCAAAAGGGACGTCCGGGGAGCTGTTTTTT	CASSPKGTSGELFF
once	NA	TRBJ2-1	TRBV18	TGTGCCAGCTCACCAGTGGCCCTCGGCGAGCAGTTCTTC	CASSPVALGEQFF
NA	TRBD2	TRBJ2-7	TRBV29-1	TGCAGCGTTGAGTTGGCGGGGGGCGACATCTTCTCCTACGAGCAGTACTTC	CSVELAGGDIFSYEQYF
NA	NA	TRBJ2-7	TRBV5-4	TGTGCCAGCAGCTCGGACGGAGAAAGCTACGAGCAGTACTTC	CASSSDGESYEQYF
once	TRBD2	TRBJ2-1	TRBV30	TGTGCCTGGAGTGTAGCGGGAGGGCCAAATGAGCAGTTCTTC	CAWSVAGGPNEQFF
NA	NA	TRBJ1-4	TRBV7-9	TGTGCCAGCAGCTTATTATCTGGGCCTAATGAAAAACTGTTTTTT	CASSLLSGPNEKLFF
NA	NA	TRBJ2-3	TRBV4-1	TGCGCCAGCAGCCAATCCGATACGCAGTATTTT	CASSQSDTQYF
NA	NA	TRBJ2-1	TRBV28	TGTGCCAGCAGTTTAGGCTTTAATGAGCAGTTCTTC	CASSLGFNEQFF
NA	NA	TRBJ2-7	TRBV27	TGTGCCAGCAGTCCTGACAGTAAAGCCTACGAGCAGTACTTC	CASSPDSKAYEQYF
NA	NA	TRBJ1-1	TRBV29-1	TGCAGCGTTACACAGTTCACGACTGAAGCTTTCTTT	CSVTQFTTEAFF
NA	TRBD1	TRBJ2-2	TRBV6-1	TGTGCCAGTCGGGACAGGGAAGCCGGGGAGCTGTTTTTT	CASRDREAGELFF
NA	NA	TRBJ2-7	TRBV15	TGTGCCACCAGCAGAGATACAGACGAGCAGTACTTC	CATSRDTDEQYF
NA	NA	TRBJ2-7	TRBV27	TGTGCCAGCAGTTTTAAACTACCTACCCTCGAGCAGTACTTC	CASSFKLPTLEQYF
once	TRBD2	TRBJ2-1	TRBV9	TGTGCCAGCAGTGAATCCGGGACTAGTGGCAATGAGCAGTTCTTC	CASSESGTSGNEQFF
NA	NA	TRBJ2-1	TRBV27	TGTGCCAGCAGTTTATACCACGGGTCCGATGAGCAGTTCTTC	CASSLYHGSDEQFF
NA	TRBD1	TRBJ2-7	TRBV29-1	TGCAGCGTTTATAACCCGGGACAGGGTTTAACCTACGAGCAGTACTTC	CSVYNPGQGLTYEQYF
NA	TRBD2	TRBJ2-1	TRBV13	TGTGCCAGCAGCTCGGGGACTGGGACTAGCGGGAGAACTGAGCAGTTCTTC	CASSSGTGTSGRTEQFF
NA	NA	TRBJ2-7	TRBV14	TGTGCCAGCAGCCAAGGTGCTAGCGCTGACACCTTATCTGCCTACGAGCAGTACTTC	CASSQGASADTLSAYEQYF
once	TRBD1	TRBJ2-7	TRBV5-1	TGCGCCAGCAGCACCGGGGGACAGGGGGCAATCTACGAGCAGTACTTC	CASSTGGQGAIYEQYF
NA	NA	TRBJ1-5	TRBV16	TGTGCCAGCAGCCAACACAATCAGCCCCAGCATTTT	CASSQHNQPQHF
once	NA	TRBJ2-7	TRBV7-8	TGTGCCAGCAGCTTAGAGGTCAGGGCTACGTCCTACGAGCAGTACTTC	CASSLEVRATSYEQYF
NA	NA	TRBJ1-1	TRBV7-6	TGTGCCAGCAGCCCGCTAGAGGACACTGAAGCTTTCTTT	CASSPLEDTEAFF
NA	NA	TRBJ2-1	TRBV4-1	TGCGCCAGCAGCCAACCACTAGCTTCGAGCTCCTACAATGAGCAGTTCTTC	CASSQPLASSSYNEQFF
NA	NA	TRBJ2-5	TRBV6-5	TGTGCCAGCAGTTCGGAGATCGAGACCCAGTACTTC	CASSSEIETQYF
NA	TRBD2	TRBJ2-7	TRBV4-2	TGTGCCAGCAGCCAAGCCCCTAGCGGGAGACCTTACGAGCAGTACTTC	CASSQAPSGRPYEQYF
NA	NA	TRBJ1-1	TRBV6-1	TGTGCCAGCAGTGACAGGGGAGAGGTGTCTGAAGCTTTCTTT	CASSDRGEVSEAFF
once	NA	TRBJ1-1	TRBV7-9	TGTGCCAGCAGCTTACAGGGAGGTATTGGGAACACTGAAGCTTTCTTT	CASSLQGGIGNTEAFF